The T cell receptor beta chain described here comes from a study of cytomegalovirus exposure and HLA in healthy donors. Primers for the PCR totalled 60 Vbeta and 13 Jbeta. Assay: immunoSEQ multiplex PCR; the TCRdb copy retains only in-frame clones and omits some. The table shows about 95,000 clones, with about three quarters occurring only once. The sample holds a few counts of this clone. Germline V CDR1 and CDR2: SQVTM, ANQGSEA. This CDR3 is built from 15 residues. V lost 4 bases, J lost 0 bases, and 15 bases lay in between. The chain recombines TRBV29-1 with TRBJ1-1; D might be TRBD1 (6 bases). The sequenced sample consisted of PBMCs. The receptor was isolated from a man between 60 and 75 years old in good health and CMV-seronegative. For the CDR3, the DNA is TGCAGCGTTGGTCAAGGACAGAGGATGAACACTGAAGCTTTCTTT. Amino acids: CSVGQGQRMNTEAFF. The complete variable domain, with remaining parts taken from reference TRBV29-1 and TRBJ1-1, reads SAVISQKPSRDICQRGTSLTIQCQVDSQVTMMFWYRQQPGQSLTLIATANQGSEATYESGFVIDKFPISRPNLTFSTLTVSNMSPEDSSIYLCSVGQGQRMNTEAFFGQGTRLTVV.